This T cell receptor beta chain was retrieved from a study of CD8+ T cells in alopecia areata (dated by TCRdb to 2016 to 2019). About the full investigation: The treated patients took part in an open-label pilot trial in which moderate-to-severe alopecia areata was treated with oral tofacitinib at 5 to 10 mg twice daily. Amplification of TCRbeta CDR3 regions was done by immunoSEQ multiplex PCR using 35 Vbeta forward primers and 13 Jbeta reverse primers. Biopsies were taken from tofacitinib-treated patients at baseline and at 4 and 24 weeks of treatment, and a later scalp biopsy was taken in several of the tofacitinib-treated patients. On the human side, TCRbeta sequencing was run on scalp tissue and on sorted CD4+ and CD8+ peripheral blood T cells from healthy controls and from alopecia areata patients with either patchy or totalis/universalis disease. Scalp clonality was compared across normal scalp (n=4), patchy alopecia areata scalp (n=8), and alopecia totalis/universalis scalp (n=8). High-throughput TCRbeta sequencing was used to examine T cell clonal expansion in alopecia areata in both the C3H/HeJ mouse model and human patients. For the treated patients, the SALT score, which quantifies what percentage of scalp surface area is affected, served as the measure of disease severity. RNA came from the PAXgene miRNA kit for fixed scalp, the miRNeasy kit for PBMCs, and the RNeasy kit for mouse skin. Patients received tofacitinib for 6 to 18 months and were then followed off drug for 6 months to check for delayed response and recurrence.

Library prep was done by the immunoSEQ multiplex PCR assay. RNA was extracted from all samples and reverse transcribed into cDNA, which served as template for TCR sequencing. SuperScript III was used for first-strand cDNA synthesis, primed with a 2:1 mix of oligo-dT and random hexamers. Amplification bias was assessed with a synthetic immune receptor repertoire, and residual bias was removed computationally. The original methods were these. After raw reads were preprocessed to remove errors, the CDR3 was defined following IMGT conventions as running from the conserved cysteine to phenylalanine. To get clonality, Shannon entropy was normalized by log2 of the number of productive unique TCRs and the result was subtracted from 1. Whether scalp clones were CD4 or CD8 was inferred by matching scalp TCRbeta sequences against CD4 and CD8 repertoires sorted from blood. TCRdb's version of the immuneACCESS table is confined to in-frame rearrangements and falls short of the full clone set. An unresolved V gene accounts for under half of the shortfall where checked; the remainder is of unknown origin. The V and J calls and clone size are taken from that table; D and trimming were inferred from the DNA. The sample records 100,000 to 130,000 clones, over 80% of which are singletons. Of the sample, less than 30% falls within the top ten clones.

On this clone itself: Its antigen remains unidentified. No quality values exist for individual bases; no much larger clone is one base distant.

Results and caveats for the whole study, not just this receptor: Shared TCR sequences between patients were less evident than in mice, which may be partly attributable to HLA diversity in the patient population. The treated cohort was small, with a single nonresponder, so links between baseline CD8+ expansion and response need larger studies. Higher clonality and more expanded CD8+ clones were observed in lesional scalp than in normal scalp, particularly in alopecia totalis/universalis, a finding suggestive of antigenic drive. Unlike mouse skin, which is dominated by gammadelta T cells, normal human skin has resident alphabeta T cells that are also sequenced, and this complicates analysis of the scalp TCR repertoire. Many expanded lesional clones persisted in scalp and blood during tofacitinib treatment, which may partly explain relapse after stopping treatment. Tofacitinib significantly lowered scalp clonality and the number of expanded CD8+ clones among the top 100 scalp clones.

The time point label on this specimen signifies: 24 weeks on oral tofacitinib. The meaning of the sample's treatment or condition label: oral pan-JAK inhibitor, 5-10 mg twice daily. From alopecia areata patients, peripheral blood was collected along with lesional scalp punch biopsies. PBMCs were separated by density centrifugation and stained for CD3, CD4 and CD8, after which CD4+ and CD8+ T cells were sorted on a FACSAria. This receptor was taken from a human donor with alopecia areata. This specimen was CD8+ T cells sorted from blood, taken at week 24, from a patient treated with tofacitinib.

The CDR3 protein sequence reads: CASSYSLAGVNNEQFF. The DNA sequence follows: TGTGCCAGCAGTTACTCGCTAGCGGGGGTCAACAATGAGCAGTTCTTC. The sequence is built from TRBV6-6 and TRBJ2-1, and TRBD2 matches 10 of the central bases. The CDR3 measures 16 amino acids from cysteine to phenylalanine. Of all the DNA, just the CDR3 is kept, 48 bases in frame from base 1. CDR1 and CDR2 are drawn from the germline V gene (reference sequence): MNHNY, SVGAGI. The junction shows trimming of 0 bases on V and 5 bases on J, and the gene matches do not reach 4 bases of it.